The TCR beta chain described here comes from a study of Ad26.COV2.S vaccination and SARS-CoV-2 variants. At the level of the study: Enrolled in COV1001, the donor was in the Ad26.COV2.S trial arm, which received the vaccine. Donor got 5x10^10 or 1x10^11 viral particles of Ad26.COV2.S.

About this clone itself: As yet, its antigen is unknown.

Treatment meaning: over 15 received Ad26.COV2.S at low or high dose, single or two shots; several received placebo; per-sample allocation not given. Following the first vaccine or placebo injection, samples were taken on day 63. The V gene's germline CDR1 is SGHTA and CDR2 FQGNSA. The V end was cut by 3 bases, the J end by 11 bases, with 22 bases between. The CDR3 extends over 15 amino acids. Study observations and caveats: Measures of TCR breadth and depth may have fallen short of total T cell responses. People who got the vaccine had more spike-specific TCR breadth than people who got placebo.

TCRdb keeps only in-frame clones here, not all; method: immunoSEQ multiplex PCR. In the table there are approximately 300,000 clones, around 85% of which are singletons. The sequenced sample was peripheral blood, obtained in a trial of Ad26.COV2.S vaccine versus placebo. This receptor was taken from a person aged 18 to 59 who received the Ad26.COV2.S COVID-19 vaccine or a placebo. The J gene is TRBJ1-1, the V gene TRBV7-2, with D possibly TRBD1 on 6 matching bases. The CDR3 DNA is TGTGCCAGCAGCTTGCATCCATCCGGGACAAGGCCGGCTTTCTTT. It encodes CASSLHPSGTRPAFF.